These T cell receptor beta chains were read from a single sample in a study of blood T cells in healthy people across ages. TCRdb recomputed calls from the 5' RACE reads with MiXCR, one row per CDR3 protein. The sample holds about 1.8 million distinct CDR3 sequences, roughly 52% seen once. What was sequenced was blood. The receptors shown here come from a woman in her thirties or forties in good health. Each CDR3 is given with its conserved first and last residue. Each record gives: clone size, V gene, D gene, J gene, CDR3 DNA, CDR3 protein. D genes are given only for firm matches. Size tells how often a clone was seen (once, few, many) or the class of an expanded clone, and some rows leave it out.

clone size: NA
V gene: TRBV10-3
D gene: NA
J gene: TRBJ2-7
CDR3 DNA: TGTGCCATCAGTGAGTCTGAGGGGCCCTACGAGCAGTACTTC
CDR3 protein: CAISESEGPYEQYF

clone size: NA
V gene: TRBV7-7
D gene: NA
J gene: TRBJ2-5
CDR3 DNA: TGTGCTAGCAGCTTAGTGCCAGGGGTGGAGACCCAGTACTTC
CDR3 protein: CASSLVPGVETQYF

clone size: few
V gene: TRBV27
D gene: NA
J gene: TRBJ2-7
CDR3 DNA: TGTGCCAGCAGTGCCCGGACTCGATCCTACGAGCAGTACTTC
CDR3 protein: CASSARTRSYEQYF

clone size: NA
V gene: TRBV20-1
D gene: TRBD2
J gene: TRBJ2-5
CDR3 DNA: TGCAGTGCTAGGACTAGCGGGGGGGGGACCCAGTACTTC
CDR3 protein: CSARTSGGGTQYF

clone size: NA
V gene: TRBV6-2/TRBV6-3
D gene: TRBD1
J gene: TRBJ2-5
CDR3 DNA: TGTGCCAGCAGTTATGGGACAGGGGGCTCACGGGAGACCCAGTACTTC
CDR3 protein: CASSYGTGGSRETQYF

clone size: NA
V gene: TRBV28
D gene: NA
J gene: TRBJ1-4
CDR3 DNA: TGTGCCAGCAGCCTGGGGTCTCATGAAAAACTGTTTTTT
CDR3 protein: CASSLGSHEKLFF

clone size: few
V gene: TRBV9
D gene: NA
J gene: TRBJ2-3
CDR3 DNA: TGTGCCAGCAGCATCGACACAGGGACGCAGTATTTT
CDR3 protein: CASSIDTGTQYF

clone size: NA
V gene: TRBV4-3
D gene: NA
J gene: TRBJ1-4
CDR3 DNA: TGCGCCAGCAGCCACACGACTCAATCGGGAAATGAAAAACTGTTTTTT
CDR3 protein: CASSHTTQSGNEKLFF

clone size: NA
V gene: TRBV7-2
D gene: TRBD1
J gene: TRBJ2-5
CDR3 DNA: TGTGCCAGCAGCTTACGGAGGACAGGGACCTTAGAGACCCAGTGCTTC
CDR3 protein: CASSLRRTGTLETQCF

clone size: few
V gene: TRBV7-9
D gene: NA
J gene: TRBJ1-5
CDR3 DNA: TGTGCCAGCAGCGGTTGGCAACCCCAGCATTTT
CDR3 protein: CASSGWQPQHF

clone size: NA
V gene: TRBV27
D gene: TRBD1
J gene: TRBJ1-2
CDR3 DNA: TGTGCCAGCAGGTCAGGGGGCGCAGGCTATGGCTACACCTTC
CDR3 protein: CASRSGGAGYGYTF

clone size: NA
V gene: TRBV2
D gene: TRBD1
J gene: TRBJ2-1
CDR3 DNA: TGTGCCAGCAGTCGCCCTCACCGGGACAGGGCCTACAATGAGCAGTTCTTC
CDR3 protein: CASSRPHRDRAYNEQFF

clone size: NA
V gene: TRBV6-5
D gene: NA
J gene: TRBJ2-6
CDR3 DNA: TGTGCCAGCAGTCCACTAGGGTTTTCTGGGGCCAACGTCCTGACTTTC
CDR3 protein: CASSPLGFSGANVLTF

clone size: NA
V gene: TRBV12-3/TRBV12-4
D gene: NA
J gene: TRBJ1-2
CDR3 DNA: TGTGCCAGCAGAACAGCGAACCTCTATGGCTACACCTTC
CDR3 protein: CASRTANLYGYTF

clone size: NA
V gene: TRBV4-3
D gene: TRBD1
J gene: TRBJ1-4
CDR3 DNA: TGCGCCAGCAGCCAAAGGGGGCCTGGTAATGAAAAACTGTTTTTT
CDR3 protein: CASSQRGPGNEKLFF

clone size: NA
V gene: TRBV24-1
D gene: NA
J gene: TRBJ2-5
CDR3 DNA: TGTGCCACCAGTCGCCCACCGGGGGAGACCCAGTACTTC
CDR3 protein: CATSRPPGETQYF

clone size: NA
V gene: TRBV4-1
D gene: NA
J gene: TRBJ2-3
CDR3 DNA: TGCGCCAGCAGCCACCTTGGGAACGTAGATACGCAGTATTTT
CDR3 protein: CASSHLGNVDTQYF

clone size: few
V gene: TRBV2
D gene: TRBD1
J gene: TRBJ2-7
CDR3 DNA: TGTGCCAGCAGTGAATCGGGACAGAGCTCCTACGAGCAGTACTTC
CDR3 protein: CASSESGQSSYEQYF

clone size: NA
V gene: TRBV29-1
D gene: TRBD2
J gene: TRBJ2-2
CDR3 DNA: TGCAGCGTTGAAGATCCGATAGCGGGGGATGACACCGGGGAGCTGTTTTTT
CDR3 protein: CSVEDPIAGDDTGELFF

clone size: NA
V gene: TRBV6-6
D gene: NA
J gene: TRBJ2-5
CDR3 DNA: TGTGCCAGCAGTTACTCGAGGAGGGGAGAGACCCAGTACTTC
CDR3 protein: CASSYSRRGETQYF

clone size: NA
V gene: TRBV27
D gene: TRBD2
J gene: TRBJ2-1
CDR3 DNA: TGTGCCAGCAGTTACTCTAGCGGGGAGACCTACAATGAGCAGTTCTTC
CDR3 protein: CASSYSSGETYNEQFF

clone size: few
V gene: TRBV13
D gene: TRBD2
J gene: TRBJ2-1
CDR3 DNA: TGTGCCAGCAGCTCTCCCAGCCTAGCGGGGGAGATCTACAATGAGCAGTTCTTC
CDR3 protein: CASSSPSLAGEIYNEQFF

clone size: NA
V gene: TRBV7-2
D gene: TRBD2
J gene: TRBJ2-1
CDR3 DNA: TGTGCCAGCAGCTCGACTAGCGGGGGGGAATTCTACAATGAGCAGTTCTTC
CDR3 protein: CASSSTSGGEFYNEQFF